The present TCR beta chain was sequenced within a study of CD4+ T cells in melanoma. Study-wide findings and caveats: Reportedly, melanoma neoantigen-specific CD4+ T cells showed varied differentiation states. CD8+ T cell, macrophage and B cell function reportedly correlated with neoantigen-specific CD4+ T cells.

Notes on this clone: Its cognate antigen is unknown.

The CDR3 runs 18 residues. V lost 0 bases, J lost 7 bases, and 9 bases stayed unmatched. Germline V lookup: CDR1 SGHVS, CDR2 FNYEAQ. This table comes from immunoSEQ multiplex PCR, and its TCRdb copy is limited to in-frame clones, with some not included. The sample includes 9,000 to 13,000 clones, less than 75% of them seen just once. The receptor was derived from a human donor with melanoma. The rearrangement uses TRBV7-6 and TRBJ2-2; 12 nucleotides agree with TRBD2. The sequenced sample was cells from a culture (not recorded whether cultured in vitro). CDR3 sequence (DNA): TGTGCCAGCAGCTTAGCGCCCCTAGCGGGGGGGCCGAGCGGGGAGCTGTTTTTT. Amino acid sequence: CASSLAPLAGGPSGELFF.